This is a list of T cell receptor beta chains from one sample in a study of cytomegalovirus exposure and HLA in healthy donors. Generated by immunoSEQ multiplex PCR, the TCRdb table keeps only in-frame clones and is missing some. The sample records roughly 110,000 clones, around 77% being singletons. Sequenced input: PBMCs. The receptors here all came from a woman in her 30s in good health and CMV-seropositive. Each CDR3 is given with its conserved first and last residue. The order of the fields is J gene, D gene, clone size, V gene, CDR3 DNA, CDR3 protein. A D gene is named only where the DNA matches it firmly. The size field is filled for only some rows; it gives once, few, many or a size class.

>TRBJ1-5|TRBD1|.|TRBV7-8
TGTGCCAGCAGTCTCCCGGGACAGCCTAGGGAGCCCCAGCATTTT
CASSLPGQPREPQHF
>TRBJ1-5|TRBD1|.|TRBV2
TGTGCCAGCAGTGCCGGGACAGGGGGCGGCCAGCCCCAGCATTTT
CASSAGTGGGQPQHF
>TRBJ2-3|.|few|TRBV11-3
TGTGCCAGCAGCTTAAGCGGTCGCACAGATACGCAGTATTTT
CASSLSGRTDTQYF
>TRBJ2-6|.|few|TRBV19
TGTGCCAGTAGTCGAGAGGGCCACTCTGGGGCCAACGTCCTGACTTTC
CASSREGHSGANVLTF
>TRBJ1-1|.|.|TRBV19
TGTGCCAGTAGTAACAGGGACATGAACACTGAAGCTTTCTTT
CASSNRDMNTEAFF
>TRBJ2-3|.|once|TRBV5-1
TGCGCCAGCTCCGGAAGCGGCGGGACCGTGTCAGATACGCAGTATTTT
CASSGSGGTVSDTQYF
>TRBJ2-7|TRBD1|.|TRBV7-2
TGTGCCAGCAGCCCCATGGGACAGGGGTCCTATGAGCAGTACTTC
CASSPMGQGSYEQYF
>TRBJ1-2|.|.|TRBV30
TGTGCCTGGAATAGGGGTGATGGCTACACCTTC
CAWNRGDGYTF
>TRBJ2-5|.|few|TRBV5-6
TGTGCCAGCAGCTTGGGGGTCGCAGGGGCAGAGACCCAGTACTTC
CASSLGVAGAETQYF
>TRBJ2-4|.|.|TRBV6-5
TGTGCCAGCAGTTCCAGGGGAGCCGAAAACATTCAGTACTTC
CASSSRGAENIQYF
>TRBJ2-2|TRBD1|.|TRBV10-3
TGTGCCATCAGTGAATCCGATTCGGACAGGGCGAACACCGGGGAGCTGTTTTTT
CAISESDSDRANTGELFF
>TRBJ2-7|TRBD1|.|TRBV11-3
TGTGCCAGCAGCCCCCGGGACAGTGGGAACTACGAGCAGTACTTC
CASSPRDSGNYEQYF
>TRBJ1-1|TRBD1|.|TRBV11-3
TGTGCCAGCAGTCCAAACCAGGGGGAGTACACTGAAGCTTTCTTT
CASSPNQGEYTEAFF
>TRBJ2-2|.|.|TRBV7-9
TGTGCCAGCAGCTTAGTGGCGGGGTTGGTCCCCGGGGAGCTGTTTTTT
CASSLVAGLVPGELFF
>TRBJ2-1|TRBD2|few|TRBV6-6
TGTGCCAGCAGTTCCGGGACTAGCAGAGGTGAGCAGTTCTTC
CASSSGTSRGEQFF
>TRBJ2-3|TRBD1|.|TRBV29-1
TGCAGCGTGGGACAGGGCACAGATACGCAGTATTTT
CSVGQGTDTQYF
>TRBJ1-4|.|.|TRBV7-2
TGTGCCAGCAGCTTCAGGGGAGATGGTGAAAAACTGTTTTTT
CASSFRGDGEKLFF
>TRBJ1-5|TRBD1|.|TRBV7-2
TGTGCCAGCAGCTCACGGGGAAAAACAGGGGTAGTGAATCAGCCCCAGCATTTT
CASSSRGKTGVVNQPQHF
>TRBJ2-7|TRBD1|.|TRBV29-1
TGCAGCGTTGAAGGGACAGGGTCCCTCGAGCAGTACTTC
CSVEGTGSLEQYF
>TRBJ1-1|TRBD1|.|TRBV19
TGTGCCAGTACCCTGACAGGGCGAACTGAAGCTTTCTTT
CASTLTGRTEAFF
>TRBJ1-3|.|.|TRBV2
TGTGCCAGCAGTGTTGAGGAAGGAAACACCATATATTTT
CASSVEEGNTIYF
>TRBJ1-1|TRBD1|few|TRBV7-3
TGTGCCAGCAGCCAGGGACAGCCCAACACTGAAGCTTTCTTT
CASSQGQPNTEAFF
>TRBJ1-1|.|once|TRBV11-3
TGTGCCAGCAGCCCGAGGATGAACACTAAAGCTTTCTTT
CASSPRMNTKAFF
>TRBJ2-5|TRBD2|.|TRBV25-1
TGTGCCAGCAGTGCCAAGACTAGCGCTCAAGAGACCCAGTACTTC
CASSAKTSAQETQYF
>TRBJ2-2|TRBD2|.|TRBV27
TGTGCCAGCAGTCTCGGGACTAGCGGCACCGGGGAGCTGTTTTTT
CASSLGTSGTGELFF
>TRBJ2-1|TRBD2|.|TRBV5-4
TGTGCCAGCAGCTCCCAGCGGGGGAATAATGAGCAGTTCTTC
CASSSQRGNNEQFF
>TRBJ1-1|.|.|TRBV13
TGTGCCAGCAGCAGACGGACAGTGAACACTGAAGCTTTCTTT
CASSRRTVNTEAFF
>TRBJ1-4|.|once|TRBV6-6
TGTGCCAGCAGCGCCGCGGGGATGGAAAAACTGTTTTTT
CASSAAGMEKLFF
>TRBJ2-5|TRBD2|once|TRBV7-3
TGTGCCAGCAGCTCCGGGACTACTCAAGAGACCCAGTACTTC
CASSSGTTQETQYF
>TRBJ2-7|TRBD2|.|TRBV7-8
TGTGCCAGCAGCTCCAGGACTAGCGGAGAGCAGTACTTC
CASSSRTSGEQYF
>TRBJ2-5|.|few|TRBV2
TGTGCCAGCATGACGAACGGGCAAGAGACCCAGTACTTC
CASMTNGQETQYF
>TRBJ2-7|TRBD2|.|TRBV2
TGTGCCAGCAGTGAAGGGCTAGCGGGAGGGCCGTACGAGCAGTACTTC
CASSEGLAGGPYEQYF
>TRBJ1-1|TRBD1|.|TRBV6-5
TGTGCCAGCAGTTACCATGGGACAGGGGGTACTGAAGCTTTCTTT
CASSYHGTGGTEAFF
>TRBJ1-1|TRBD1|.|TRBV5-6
TGTGCCAGCAGCTTGGTGACAGGGGGGAACACTGAAGCTTTCTTT
CASSLVTGGNTEAFF
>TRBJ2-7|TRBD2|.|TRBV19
TGTGCCAGTAGTCGGGCTAGCGGGGCCTACGAGCAGTACTTC
CASSRASGAYEQYF
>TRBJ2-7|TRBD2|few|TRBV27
TGTGCCAGCAGTTTTGAGCGGGGCAACTACGAGCAGTACTTC
CASSFERGNYEQYF
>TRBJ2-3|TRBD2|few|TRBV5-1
TGCGCCAGCGGGTCGGGGGGTCGCACAGATACGCAGTATTTT
CASGSGGRTDTQYF
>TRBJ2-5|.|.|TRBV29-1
TGCAGCGTTGAACCGGGAGAGACCCAGTACTTC
CSVEPGETQYF
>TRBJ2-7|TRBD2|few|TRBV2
TGTGCCAGCAGTGATAGCGGGACCACCTACGAGCAGTACTTC
CASSDSGTTYEQYF
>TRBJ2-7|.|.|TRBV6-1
TGTGCCAGCAGTGAAGAGAGGCAGGGGAGCTCCTACGAGCAGTACTTC
CASSEERQGSSYEQYF
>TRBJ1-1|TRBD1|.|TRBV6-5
TGTGCCAGCAGCAAGAGCAGGGGGGACACTGAAGCTTTCTTT
CASSKSRGDTEAFF
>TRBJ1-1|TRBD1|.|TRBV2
TGTGCCAGCAGCGAAGACAGGGGAAGAGGGACTGAAGCTTTCTTT
CASSEDRGRGTEAFF
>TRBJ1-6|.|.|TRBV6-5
TGTGCCAGCAGAACTCAGGACTGGAATTCACCCCTCCACTTT
CASRTQDWNSPLHF
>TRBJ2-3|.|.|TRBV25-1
TGTGCCAGCAGTCCCCCGGGGGGCCTGAGTGGGCGCACAGATACGCAGTATTTT
CASSPPGGLSGRTDTQYF
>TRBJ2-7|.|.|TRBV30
TGTGCCTGGAGCCAGGTTTACGAGCAGTACTTC
CAWSQVYEQYF
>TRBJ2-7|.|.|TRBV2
TGTGCCAACGAAAGGGCTAGCCTCTCCTACGAGCAGTACTTC
CANERASLSYEQYF
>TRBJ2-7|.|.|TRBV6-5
TGTGCCAGCAGCCAAGGTGGGGCAGCCTACGAGCAGTACTTC
CASSQGGAAYEQYF
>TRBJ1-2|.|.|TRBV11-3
TGTGCCAGCAGCTTAGGAGGTTATGACTATGGCTACACCTTC
CASSLGGYDYGYTF
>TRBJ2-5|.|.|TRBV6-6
TGTGCCAGCAGTTCTCGAGAGACCCAGTACTTC
CASSSRETQYF
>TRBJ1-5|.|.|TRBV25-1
TGTGCCAGCAGTGGGGAGCCCAATCAGCCCCAGCATTTT
CASSGEPNQPQHF
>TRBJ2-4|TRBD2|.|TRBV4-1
TGCGCCAGCAGCCAAGGGGGTTCTAGCGGGGGGAACAAAAACATTCAGTACTTC
CASSQGGSSGGNKNIQYF
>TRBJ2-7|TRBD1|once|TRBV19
TGTGCCAGTAGACCCGGACAGGGGACATACGAGCAGTACTTC
CASRPGQGTYEQYF